The next 15 T cell receptor beta chains were all read from a single sample in a study of blood T cell repertoires in COVID-19. The protocol was immunoSEQ multiplex PCR, while the TCRdb copy is restricted to in-frame clones and leaves out a portion. The sample holds fewer than 150,000 clones; less than 75% are singletons and the top ten take around 0.9%. Material for sequencing was peripheral blood. These receptor sequences come from a human donor with acute or convalescent COVID-19. The donor label of this sample is uncertain.

The chain combines TRBV7-9 with TRBJ2-3; perhaps TRBD2 as D (7 bases). This CDR3 has 15 residues. V was trimmed by 3 bases and J by 4 bases, leaving 14 bases between them. Per the germline V gene, CDR1 is SEHNR and CDR2 is FQNEAQ (reference sequence). The CDR3 sequence is CASSFGGGGPDTQYF. DNA for the CDR3: TGTGCCAGCAGCTTCGGAGGGGGGGGCCCAGATACGCAGTATTTT.

This chain joins TRBV5-6 and TRBJ1-5; no clear D. V was cut by 0 bases and J by 2 bases, with 6 bases left in between. In germline, CDR1 is SGHDT, CDR2 YYEEEE. This CDR3 contains 14 residues. The CDR3 region has the DNA TGTGCCAGCAGCTTGGGGGAGGGCAATCAGCCCCAGCATTTT. This sequence encodes CASSLGEGNQPQHF.

This clone appeared once. The V gene is TRBV19, the J gene TRBJ2-5; TRBD2 aligns across 8 bases. Germline CDR1 reads LNHDA; CDR2 reads SQIVND (reference sequence). The trim removed 5 bases at V and 7 bases at J, leaving 3 bases unmatched. The CDR3 sequence is 12 residues long. CDR3 DNA: TGTGCCAGTAGTCCCCGGGGGGGGACCCAGTACTTC. Translating gives CASSPRGGTQYF.

This clone was observed once. This rearrangement joins TRBV19 to TRBJ2-1; TRBD2 agrees at 7 bases. Germline V CDR1 and CDR2: LNHDA, SQIVND (reference sequence). The CDR3 runs 17 residues. J lost 4 bases, V lost 3 bases, and 12 bases had no gene match. In nucleotides, the CDR3 is TGTGCCAGTAGTATCCCAACTCGGGGAGGGGCGTACAATGAGCAGTTCTTC. This codes for CASSIPTRGGAYNEQFF.

The chain joins TRBV6-5 to TRBJ1-2; no definite D call. Between the trimmed V and J ends, which lost 0 bases and 8 bases, there was a span of 13 bases. Germline values: CDR1 MNHEY, CDR2 SVGAGI. CDR3 length: 14 amino acids. The CDR3 sequence is CASSYSGGRRGYTF. The DNA for the CDR3 is TGTGCCAGCAGTTACTCCGGAGGGCGGAGGGGCTACACCTTC.

To note about this clone: This likely comes from a read error, as the CDR3 has no conserved phenylalanine or tryptophan at its end. No DNA is shown, since the ends of the CDR3 on it are uncertain; the CDR3 is the one TCRdb lists. The chain uses TRBV30 and TRBJ2-3; the table's D call, TRBD1, was not checked against the DNA. Germline loops: CDR1 GTSNPN, CDR2 SVGIG (reference sequence). Both ends counted, the CDR3 spans 12 residues. This CDR3 is CAWSTRDSLLSS.

For this clone: This may be a read error, as it is one base from a much larger clone. The V gene is TRBV5-1, the J gene TRBJ1-1; D is possibly TRBD1 (5 bases). There are 14 residues in the CDR3. The germline V gene has CDR1 SGHRS and CDR2 YFSETQ. Between the trimmed V and J ends, which lost 0 bases and 3 bases, there was a span of 9 bases. The CDR3 loop reads CASSLGWGDTEAFF. CDR3 nucleotide sequence: TGCGCCAGCAGCTTGGGCTGGGGGGACACTGAAGCTTTCTTT.

This clone has a handful of counts. The rearrangement links TRBV18 to TRBJ2-2, with TRBD1 as a possible D gene (6 bases). Deletions cut 6 bases from V and 4 bases from J, with 15 bases between. The germline CDR1 and CDR2 sequences are KGHSH and LQKENI. This CDR3 contains 15 residues. DNA of the CDR3: TGTGCCAGCTCCCCCCAGGAAGGGGGCACCGGGGAGCTGTTTTTT. This gives the protein CASSPQEGGTGELFF.

This chain links TRBV28 with TRBJ1-5; D possibly corresponds to TRBD1 (5 bases). Trimming left V 11 bases short and J 2 bases short, with 10 bases between. This CDR3 has 12 residues. The germline V gene encodes CDR1 MDHEN and CDR2 SYDVKM. As DNA, the CDR3 is TGTGCCGGGGGGGAGGGCAATCAGCCCCAGCATTTT. Translated: CAGGEGNQPQHF. Together with reference TRBV28 and TRBJ1-5, the CDR3 gives the full variable domain: DVKVTQSSRYLVKRTGEKVFLECVQDMDHENMFWYRQDPGLGLRLIYFSYDVKMKEKGDIPEGYSVSREKKERFSLILESASTNQTSMYLCAGGEGNQPQHFGDGTRLSIL.

This clone was detected only once. V usage is TRBV27 and J usage is TRBJ2-7, with a tentative D call TRBD1 (6 bases). CDR1 and CDR2 (germline): MNHEY, SMNVEV (reference sequence). V was cut by 3 bases and J by 2 bases, with 11 bases left in between. The CDR3 totals 14 residues. In DNA, the CDR3 is TGTGCCAGCAGTTTCGTAGGGGGTACCTACGAGCAGTACTTC. It yields the protein CASSFVGGTYEQYF.

CDR3 nucleotides: TGTGCCAGTAGTACCTTTTCAGGGGAACCCCTCCACTTT. This translates into CASSTFSGEPLHF. The chain uses TRBV19 and TRBJ1-6, with D possibly matching TRBD1 (6 bases). Trimming removed 4 bases from V and 12 bases from J, with 13 bases in between. The V gene's germline CDR1 is LNHDA and CDR2 SQIVND (reference sequence). CDR3 size: 13 residues.

This sequence joins TRBV2 and TRBJ2-2; the D gene is possibly TRBD1 (6 bases). Germline values: CDR1 SNHLY, CDR2 FYNNEI. This CDR3 has 14 amino acids. V dropped 7 bases and J dropped 3 bases, with 12 bases sitting between them. The chain's CDR3 is CASTPGHYTGELFF. The CDR3 nucleotides read TGTGCCAGCACACCGGGACATTACACCGGGGAGCTGTTTTTT.

The rearrangement uses TRBV6-6 and TRBJ2-7; a possible D gene is TRBD1 (5 bases). The CDR3 runs 14 residues. V dropped 4 bases and J dropped 2 bases, with 12 bases sitting between them. Per germline, CDR1 MNHNY and CDR2 SVGAGI (reference sequence). The CDR3 is CASSFGQGTYEQYV. The CDR3 DNA reads TGTGCCAGCAGTTTTGGACAAGGAACCTACGAGCAGTACGTC.

V usage is TRBV6-5 and J usage is TRBJ2-3; 9 nucleotides agree with TRBD1. The CDR3 loop spans 16 amino acids. Germline loops: CDR1 MNHEY, CDR2 SVGAGI. Unmatched junction bases numbered 3, after V lost 0 bases and J lost 2 bases. The CDR3 sequence: CASSYSGTGTTDTQYF. The CDR3 bases are TGTGCCAGCAGTTACTCCGGGACAGGGACCACAGATACGCAGTATTTT.

The chain has TRBV7-9 and TRBJ2-1; 8 bases match TRBD2. The CDR3 loop spans 15 amino acids. V was pared by 3 bases and J by 7 bases, with 8 bases of the junction left unmatched. The germline CDR1 and CDR2 sequences are SEHNR and FQNEAQ (reference sequence). This CDR3 reads CASSFYAGGGNEQFF. The CDR3 nucleotides read TGTGCCAGCAGCTTTTACGCGGGGGGCGGTAATGAGCAGTTCTTC.